This T cell receptor beta chain was identified during a study of T cell responses to AZD1222 COVID-19 vaccine. Study-wide results and limits: The repertoires were collected only after the peak T cell response. Donors skewed white British and female; clonal diversity was possibly underestimated. Vaccine-associated CD4 TCRs spanned spike, dominant at 160-218 and 743-854. Seropositive at baseline were only a handful of AZD1222 recipients.

This clone was recorded only once. Its antigen remains unknown. Produced via immunoSEQ multiplex PCR; TCRdb's table is partial and in-frame only. The data show 170,000 or so clones, roughly 87% seen once. Germline-derived CDR1 and CDR2 are MDHEN and SYDVKM. The CDR3 covers 15 residues. Trimming took off 7 bases at V and 4 bases at J, with 19 bases between the two ends. The chain carries TRBV28 and TRBJ1-2, with unresolved D. The sequence derives from an adult in good health. Sequencing was performed on peripheral blood, taken on day 0 of AZD1222 vaccination. The CDR3 region has the DNA TGTGCCAGCATCCCCATCCCGGCCAGTCCCTATGGCTACACCTTC. Its translation is CASIPIPASPYGYTF.